This T cell receptor (beta chain) was identified in a study of T cell responses to AZD1222 COVID-19 vaccine. Findings and caveats of the study: Spike-specific TCRs gained breadth and depth after people received two AZD1222 doses. CD4 TCRs associated with vaccination spanned spike, dominating at 160-218 and 743-854. Donors were largely white British and mainly female; clonal diversity was possibly underestimated.

Repertoires were generated with immunoSEQ multiplex PCR, while TCRdb's copy carries only in-frame clones and drops some. The data hold about 99,000 clones, with 70% to 90% observed a single time. Comment on this clone: Its matching antigen is unknown.

The CDR3 totals 15 residues. The V and J ends lost 3 bases and 7 bases respectively, with 16 bases between them. Germline CDR1 MNHEY, CDR2 SMNVEV (reference sequence). The receptor comes from an adult in good health. This material consisted of peripheral blood, taken on day 0 of AZD1222 vaccination. The rearrangement uses TRBV27 and TRBJ1-5; tentatively, D is TRBD1 (5 bases). CDR3 region: CASSFFWGMEQPQHF. DNA of the CDR3: TGTGCCAGCAGTTTTTTCTGGGGGATGGAACAGCCCCAGCATTTT.